This T cell receptor (beta chain) was identified during a study of cytomegalovirus exposure and HLA in healthy donors. Each donor was healthy, and each was a bone marrow donor. In germline, CDR1 is LNHDA, CDR2 SQIVND (reference sequence). CDR3 length: 14 residues. Trimming at V came to 5 bases and at J to 1 base, leaving 1 base not matched to a gene. The PCR had 60 Vbeta and 13 Jbeta primers. The assay was immunoSEQ multiplex PCR, and TCRdb's table has in-frame clones only and misses some. The sample yields 120,000 or so clones, 50% to 80% seen once. Sequencing input: PBMCs. The rearrangement links TRBV19 to TRBJ2-7; 11 nucleotides match TRBD2. The source of this sequence is a woman between 40 and 50 years old in good health and CMV-seropositive. The CDR3 region is CASSLAGGSYEQYF. The CDR3 nucleotides read TGTGCCAGTAGTTTAGCGGGGGGGTCCTACGAGCAGTACTTC.